This T cell receptor (beta chain) was found in a study of OX40 agonist ivuxolimab in advanced cancers. CDR3 length equals 16 residues. CDR1 MDHEN and CDR2 SYDVKM come from the germline V gene. With 4 bases removed from V and 3 bases from J, the gap between germline ends came to 19 bases. The data were produced by immunoSEQ multiplex PCR, yet TCRdb's version contains in-frame clones alone and is incomplete. In the table there are some 80,000 clones, 94% of which are singletons. The sequence was obtained from an adult with an advanced solid tumor such as melanoma, head and neck, liver or kidney cancer. The rearrangement joins TRBV28 to TRBJ2-7; D gene unclear. Sequencing was performed on CD4+ or CD8+ T cells sorted from blood, taken in a trial of the OX40 agonist ivuxolimab. The CDR3 here is CASSSKDHHPLYEQYF. CDR3 nucleotides: TGTGCCAGCAGTTCGAAGGACCACCACCCCCTCTACGAGCAGTACTTC.